Listed here are 13 T cell receptor beta chains from one sample, sequenced in a study of shared clonotypes between healthy human individuals. The method was immunoSEQ multiplex PCR; TCRdb's version includes in-frame clones alone and lacks a portion of them. This sample has some 2 million clones, with roughly 94% found just once. Selected positively for CCR7 and CD45RO-negative, naive CD8 cells excluded terminally differentiated effector memory CD45RA+ cells. What was sequenced was naive CD8+ T cells sorted from blood. Every receptor here comes from a man aged 18 to 29 in good health.

The CDR3 region is CASSTGLAADTQYF. Written as DNA, the CDR3 is TGCGCCAGCAGCACGGGACTAGCAGCAGATACGCAGTATTTT. This chain joins TRBV4-3 and TRBJ2-3, with 9 positions matching TRBD2. The CDR3 sequence is 14 residues long. The V gene end was trimmed by 5 bases and the J gene end by 4 bases; junction bases not matched to a gene: 4. Germline CDR1 reads LGHNA; CDR2 reads YSLEER.

Of note for this clone: The same CDR3 can be traced to other DNA sequences in this sample. This chain uses TRBV9 with TRBJ1-1; the D gene is possibly TRBD1 (5 bases). V was pared by 0 bases and J by 4 bases, with 10 bases between. Germline loops: CDR1 SGDLS, CDR2 YYNGEE. The CDR3 runs to 14 residues. The CDR3 DNA reads TGTGCCAGCAGCGTAGGTGGAGGGACCACTGAAGCTTTCTTT. This codes for CASSVGGGTTEAFF. Drawing the rest from reference TRBV9 and TRBJ1-1, the complete variable domain is DSGVTQTPKHLITATGQRVTLRCSPRSGDLSVYWYQQSLDQGLQFLIQYYNGEERAKGNILERFSAQQFPDLHSELNLSSLELGDSALYFCASSVGGGTTEAFFGQGTRLTVV.

The V and J genes are TRBV7-8 and TRBJ2-1; weak D call: TRBD1 (5 bases). This CDR3 spans 11 amino acids. Trimming removed 6 bases at V and 10 bases at J, with 10 bases between. Germline lookup yields CDR1 SGHVS and CDR2 FQNEAQ. CDR3 sequence reads: CASSPGFEQFF. CDR3 DNA: TGTGCCAGCAGTCCAGGGTTCGAGCAGTTCTTC.

The chain carries TRBV9 and TRBJ1-6, with 9 bases that match TRBD1. The CDR3 is 14 amino acids. With V trimmed by 4 bases and J by 9 bases, 5 bases remained unmatched. Germline V lookup: CDR1 SGDLS, CDR2 YYNGEE. CDR3 in amino acids: CASSRGQGISPLHF. The CDR3 DNA sequence: TGTGCCAGCAGCCGGGGACAGGGAATTTCACCCCTCCACTTT.

Here the CDR3 reads CASSPPGALVHEQYF. CDR3 coding DNA: TGTGCCAGCAGCCCCCCGGGAGCGTTAGTCCACGAGCAGTACTTC. The V gene is TRBV7-9, the J gene TRBJ2-7, with D perhaps matching TRBD2 (6 bases). Trimming took off 5 bases at V and 5 bases at J, with 19 bases between the two ends. Germline V CDR1 and CDR2: SEHNR, FQNEAQ (reference sequence). CDR3 length equals 15 residues.

This chain connects TRBV27 to TRBJ1-5; 7 positions match TRBD1. The germline gives CDR1 MNHEY, CDR2 SMNVEV (reference sequence). J was trimmed by 4 bases and V by 4 bases; bases with no gene match: 10. The CDR3 runs to 16 residues. DNA of the CDR3: TGTGCCAGCAGTTCCCAGGGGGTATTTCGTAATCAGCCCCAGCATTTT. It is translated as CASSSQGVFRNQPQHF.

The chain couples TRBV6-5 to TRBJ2-2; D is possibly TRBD1 or TRBD2 (5 bases each). Deletions cut 0 bases from V and 3 bases from J, with 11 bases between. The CDR3 spans 16 residues. The V gene's germline CDR1 is MNHEY and CDR2 SVGAGI. In DNA form, the CDR3 reads TGTGCCAGCAGTTACTCCGGGACGGACTACACCGGGGAGCTGTTTTTT. Encoded protein: CASSYSGTDYTGELFF.

The rearrangement joins TRBV28 to TRBJ1-5; 10 positions agree with TRBD1. The CDR3 sequence is 18 residues long. The J segment lost 0 bases and the V segment lost 3 bases, leaving 8 bases of the junction unmatched. Germline V gives CDR1 MDHEN, CDR2 SYDVKM. CDR3 sequence reads: CASSFWTGGWGSNQPQHF. In DNA, the CDR3 is TGTGCCAGCAGTTTTTGGACAGGGGGTTGGGGTAGCAATCAGCCCCAGCATTTT.

This clone was seen just once. The chain carries TRBV11-1 and TRBJ2-5; TRBD2 aligns across 10 bases. The germline CDR1 and CDR2 sequences are SGHAT and FQDESV (reference sequence). CDR3 length equals 18 residues. V was pared by 1 base and J by 2 bases, with 10 bases of the junction left unmatched. The CDR3 protein is CASSLERGGMFRQETQYF. CDR3 sequence (DNA): TGTGCCAGCAGCTTAGAGCGGGGGGGGATGTTCCGGCAAGAGACCCAGTACTTC.

The gene calls are TRBV4-1 and TRBJ2-5, with 9 bases aligning to TRBD2. CDR3 length equals 15 residues. V gave up 4 bases and J gave up 1 base; unmatched junction bases: 4. Germline V CDR1 and CDR2: MGHRA, YSYEKL. The CDR3 loop is CASSRGTSLQETQYF. The CDR3 bases are TGCGCCAGCAGCCGGGGGACTAGCCTCCAAGAGACCCAGTACTTC.

Here the CDR3 DNA reads TGTGCCACCAGCAGCGGGACAGTCGAAGCGGGGGGCTACACCTTC. Translation gives CATSSGTVEAGGYTF. The chain recombines TRBV15 with TRBJ1-2, with 7 bases identical to TRBD1. The germline gives CDR1 LNHNV, CDR2 YYDKDF (reference sequence). This CDR3 spans 15 amino acids. After removal of 3 bases from V and 8 bases from J, the junction contained 12 bases not matched to a gene.

The genes are TRBV4-1 and TRBJ2-5, with D tentatively TRBD2 (5 bases). The CDR3 has 15 residues. Germline V gene lookup returns CDR1 MGHRA and CDR2 YSYEKL. V lost 4 bases and J 0 bases, leaving 12 bases between the germline ends. The CDR3 reads CASSPFPGYQETQYF. The CDR3 coding sequence is TGCGCCAGCAGCCCATTCCCGGGATACCAAGAGACCCAGTACTTC.

The gene calls are TRBV6-1 and TRBJ1-2; maybe TRBD1 (5 bases). The CDR3 length is 13 residues. The V gene lost 2 bases and the J gene lost 5 bases, with 9 bases spanning the gap. Germline lookup yields CDR1 MNHNS and CDR2 SASEGT. The CDR3 coding sequence is TGTGCCAGCAGTGAATTTCCAGGGTATGGCTACACCTTC. Protein sequence: CASSEFPGYGYTF.